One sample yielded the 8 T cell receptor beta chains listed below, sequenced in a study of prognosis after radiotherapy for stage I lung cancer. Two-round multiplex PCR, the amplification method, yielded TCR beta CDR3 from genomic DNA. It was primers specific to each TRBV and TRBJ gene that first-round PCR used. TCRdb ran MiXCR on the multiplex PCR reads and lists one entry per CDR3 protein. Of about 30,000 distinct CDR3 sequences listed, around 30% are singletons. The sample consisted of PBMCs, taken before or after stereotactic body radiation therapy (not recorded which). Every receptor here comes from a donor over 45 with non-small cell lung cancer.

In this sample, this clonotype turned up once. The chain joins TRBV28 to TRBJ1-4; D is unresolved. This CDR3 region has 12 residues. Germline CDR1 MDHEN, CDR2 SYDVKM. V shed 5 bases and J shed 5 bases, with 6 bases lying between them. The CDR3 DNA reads TGTGCCAGCAGTGTAAACAATGAAAAACTGTTTTTT. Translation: CASSVNNEKLFF.

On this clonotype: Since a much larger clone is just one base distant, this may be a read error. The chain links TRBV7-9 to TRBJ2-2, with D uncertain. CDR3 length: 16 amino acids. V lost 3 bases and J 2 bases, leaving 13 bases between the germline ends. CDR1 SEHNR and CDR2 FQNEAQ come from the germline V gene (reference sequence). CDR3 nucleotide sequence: TGTGCCAGCAGCTTTGGTCTACGGAAAAACACCGGGGAGCTGTTTTTT. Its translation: CASSFGLRKNTGELFF.

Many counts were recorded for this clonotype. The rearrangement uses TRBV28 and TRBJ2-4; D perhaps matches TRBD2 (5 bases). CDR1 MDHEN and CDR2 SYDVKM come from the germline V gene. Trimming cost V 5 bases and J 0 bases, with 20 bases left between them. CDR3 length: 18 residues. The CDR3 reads CASSRFRRGFIAKNIQYF. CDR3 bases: TGTGCCAGCAGTCGCTTCCGTCGAGGGTTCATAGCCAAAAACATTCAGTACTTC.

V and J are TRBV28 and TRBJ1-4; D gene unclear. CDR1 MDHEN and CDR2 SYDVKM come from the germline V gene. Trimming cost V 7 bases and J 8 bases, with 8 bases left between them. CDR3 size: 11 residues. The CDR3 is CASTGLEKLFF. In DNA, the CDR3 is TGTGCCAGCACGGGGTTGGAAAAACTGTTTTTT.

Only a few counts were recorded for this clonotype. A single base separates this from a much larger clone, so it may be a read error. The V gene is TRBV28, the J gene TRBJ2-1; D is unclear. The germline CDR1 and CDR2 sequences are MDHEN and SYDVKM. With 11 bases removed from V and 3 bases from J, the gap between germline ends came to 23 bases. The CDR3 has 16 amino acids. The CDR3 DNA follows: TGTGCCGGCCTTTCCCCGGGCAGAAAAAGCTACAATGAGCAGTTCTTC. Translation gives CAGLSPGRKSYNEQFF.

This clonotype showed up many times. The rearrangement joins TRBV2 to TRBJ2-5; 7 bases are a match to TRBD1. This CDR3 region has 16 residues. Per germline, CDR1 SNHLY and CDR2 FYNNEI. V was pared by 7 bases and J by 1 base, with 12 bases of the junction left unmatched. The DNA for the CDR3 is TGTGCCAGCAAACCTGACAGGGCCCGGGGCCAAGAGACCCAGTACTTC. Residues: CASKPDRARGQETQYF.

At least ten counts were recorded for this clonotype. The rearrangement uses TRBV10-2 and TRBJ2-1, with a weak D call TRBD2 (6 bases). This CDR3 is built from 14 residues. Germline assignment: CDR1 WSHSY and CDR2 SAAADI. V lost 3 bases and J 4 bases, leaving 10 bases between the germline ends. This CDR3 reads CASSDPGEYNEQFF. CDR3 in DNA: TGCGCCAGCAGTGACCCGGGGGAATACAATGAGCAGTTCTTC.

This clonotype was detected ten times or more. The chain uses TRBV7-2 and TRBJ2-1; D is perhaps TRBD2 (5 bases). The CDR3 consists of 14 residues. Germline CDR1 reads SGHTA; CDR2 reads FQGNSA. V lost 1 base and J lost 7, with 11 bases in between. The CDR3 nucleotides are TGTGCCAGCAGCTTAGTTGGCGAGGGTAATGAGCAGTTCTTC. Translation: CASSLVGEGNEQFF.